These T cell receptor beta chains were read from a single sample in a study of CD8 T cells in ankylosing spondylitis. TCRdb recomputed calls from the 5' RACE reads with MiXCR, one row per CDR3 protein. The sample carries roughly 230,000 distinct CDR3 sequences, under 20% recorded once. Sequencing was carried out using blood, either unsorted or a sorted T cell fraction (not recorded which). The receptors were sampled from a male donor with ankylosing spondylitis or in good health (not recorded which). Both conserved end residues are part of each CDR3. Each record gives: CDR3 protein, J gene, V gene.

CDR3 protein: CASSTPKKAGEEDTQYF; J gene: TRBJ2-3; V gene: TRBV19
CDR3 protein: CASSRTSGEADTQYF; J gene: TRBJ2-3; V gene: TRBV2
CDR3 protein: CASSQDREARDEQFF; J gene: TRBJ2-1; V gene: TRBV4-3
CDR3 protein: CASSLGITQYF; J gene: TRBJ2-3; V gene: TRBV7-6
CDR3 protein: CASSLVSQQETQYF; J gene: TRBJ2-5; V gene: TRBV7-9
CDR3 protein: CASSLLAGTTGELFF; J gene: TRBJ2-2; V gene: TRBV6-1
CDR3 protein: CASSKGAATGGSPRTKNIQYF; J gene: TRBJ2-4; V gene: TRBV21-1
CDR3 protein: CASSFGGVEQYF; J gene: TRBJ2-7; V gene: TRBV12-3/TRBV12-4
CDR3 protein: CAISDLAGSSYNEQFF; J gene: TRBJ2-1; V gene: TRBV10-3
CDR3 protein: CASSPDYARAHEQYF; J gene: TRBJ2-7; V gene: TRBV7-8
CDR3 protein: CASSPGVTSYEQYF; J gene: TRBJ2-7; V gene: TRBV28
CDR3 protein: CSVEGNYNEQFF; J gene: TRBJ2-1; V gene: TRBV29-1
CDR3 protein: CASSEALAGGLQETQYF; J gene: TRBJ2-5; V gene: TRBV2
CDR3 protein: CASSLDPAGVLPPSTDTQYF; J gene: TRBJ2-3; V gene: TRBV5-1
CDR3 protein: CSALDRDWREQYF; J gene: TRBJ2-7; V gene: TRBV20-1
CDR3 protein: CASSLVGRELYNEQFF; J gene: TRBJ2-1; V gene: TRBV11-2
CDR3 protein: CASSQDRGLDKNIQYF; J gene: TRBJ2-4; V gene: TRBV4-1
CDR3 protein: CSVEGWGTGELFF; J gene: TRBJ2-2; V gene: TRBV29-1
CDR3 protein: CASSHLGLAGGEQFF; J gene: TRBJ2-1; V gene: TRBV4-1
CDR3 protein: CATSGPRGGEQFF; J gene: TRBJ2-1; V gene: TRBV24-1
CDR3 protein: CSDGTSGRANEQFF; J gene: TRBJ2-1; V gene: TRBV29-1
CDR3 protein: CASSEEPAFSDTQYF; J gene: TRBJ2-3; V gene: TRBV6-4
CDR3 protein: CASSLNRGLDTQYF; J gene: TRBJ2-3; V gene: TRBV7-6
CDR3 protein: CASSFGGSNTGELFF; J gene: TRBJ2-2; V gene: TRBV5-6